This T cell receptor beta chain came from a study of shared clonotypes between healthy human individuals. V gave up 4 bases and J gave up 0 bases; unmatched junction bases: 17. This CDR3 spans 20 amino acids. The germline gives CDR1 MDHEN, CDR2 SYDVKM. Terminally differentiated effector memory CD45RA+ cells were excluded from the naive CD8 cells, which were CD45RO-negative and positively selected for CCR7. Repertoires were generated with immunoSEQ multiplex PCR, while TCRdb's copy carries only in-frame clones and drops some. The profile shows about 1.9 million clones, 93% of them singletons. The sample consisted of naive CD8+ T cells from PBMCs. This TCR was recovered from a man younger than 35 in good health. Some clones in this sample may be carry-over from other donors' samples. The gene calls are TRBV28 and TRBJ2-2; TRBD1 aligns across 7 bases. CDR3 amino acids: CASSSLDRYSTSANTGELFF. The DNA for the CDR3 is TGTGCCAGCAGTTCCTTGGACAGGTACTCGACATCGGCGAACACCGGGGAGCTGTTTTTT.